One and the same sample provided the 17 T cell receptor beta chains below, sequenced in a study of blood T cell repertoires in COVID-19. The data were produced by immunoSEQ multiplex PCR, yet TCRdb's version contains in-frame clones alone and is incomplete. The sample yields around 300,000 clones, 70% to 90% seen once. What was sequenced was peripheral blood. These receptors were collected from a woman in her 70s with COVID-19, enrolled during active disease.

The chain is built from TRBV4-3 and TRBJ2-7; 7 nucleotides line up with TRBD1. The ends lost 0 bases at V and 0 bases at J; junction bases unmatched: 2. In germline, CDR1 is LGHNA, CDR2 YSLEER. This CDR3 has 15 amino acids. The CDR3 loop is CASSQEGTDSYEQYF. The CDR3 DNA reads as TGCGCCAGCAGCCAAGAGGGGACAGACTCCTACGAGCAGTACTTC.

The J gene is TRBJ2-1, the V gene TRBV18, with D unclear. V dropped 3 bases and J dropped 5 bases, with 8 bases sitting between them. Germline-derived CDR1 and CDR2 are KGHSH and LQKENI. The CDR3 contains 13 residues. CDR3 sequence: CASSPLTDNEQFF. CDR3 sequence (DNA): TGTGCCAGCTCACCGCTCACAGACAATGAGCAGTTCTTC.

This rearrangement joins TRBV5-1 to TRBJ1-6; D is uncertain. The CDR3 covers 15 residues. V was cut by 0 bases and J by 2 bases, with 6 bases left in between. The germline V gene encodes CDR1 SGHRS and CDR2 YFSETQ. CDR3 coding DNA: TGCGCCAGCAGCTTGGGGGCCCCCTATAATTCACCCCTCCACTTT. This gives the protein CASSLGAPYNSPLHF.

CDR3: CASSEIGGRDTQYF. In DNA, the CDR3 is TGCGCCAGCAGTGAGATTGGAGGGAGAGATACGCAGTATTTT. The J gene is TRBJ2-3, the V gene TRBV10-1; the D gene is possibly TRBD2 (6 bases). This CDR3 spans 14 amino acids. V was shortened by 2 bases and J by 5 bases, with 11 bases between the two germline ends. From germline, CDR1 is WNHNN and CDR2 SYGVQD (reference sequence).

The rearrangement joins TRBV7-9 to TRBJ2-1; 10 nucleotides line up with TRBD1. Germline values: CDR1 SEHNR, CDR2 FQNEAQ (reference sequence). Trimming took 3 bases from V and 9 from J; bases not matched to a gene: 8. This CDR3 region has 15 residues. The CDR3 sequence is CASSFGTGALVEQFF. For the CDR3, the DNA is TGTGCCAGCAGCTTCGGGACAGGGGCGCTTGTTGAGCAGTTCTTC.

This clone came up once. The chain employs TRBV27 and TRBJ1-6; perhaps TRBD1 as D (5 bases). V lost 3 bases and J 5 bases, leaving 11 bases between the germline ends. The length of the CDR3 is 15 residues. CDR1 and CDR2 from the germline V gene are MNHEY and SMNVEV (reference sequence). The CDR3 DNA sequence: TGTGCCAGCAGTTTTCGACAGCCTAATAATTCACCCCTCCACTTT. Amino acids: CASSFRQPNNSPLHF.

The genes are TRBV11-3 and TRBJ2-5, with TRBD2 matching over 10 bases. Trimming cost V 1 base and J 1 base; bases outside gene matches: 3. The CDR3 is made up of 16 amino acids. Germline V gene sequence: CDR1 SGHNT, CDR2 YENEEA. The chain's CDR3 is CASSLGLAGAQETQYF. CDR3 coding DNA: TGTGCCAGCAGCTTAGGGCTAGCGGGGGCCCAAGAGACCCAGTACTTC.

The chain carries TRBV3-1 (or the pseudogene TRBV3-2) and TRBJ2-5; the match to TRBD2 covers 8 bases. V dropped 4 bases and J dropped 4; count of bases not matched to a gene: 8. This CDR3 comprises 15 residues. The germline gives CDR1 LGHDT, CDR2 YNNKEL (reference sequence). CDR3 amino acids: CASSLSLTSAETQYF. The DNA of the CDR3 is TGTGCCAGCAGCCTCTCCCTGACTAGCGCAGAGACCCAGTACTTC.

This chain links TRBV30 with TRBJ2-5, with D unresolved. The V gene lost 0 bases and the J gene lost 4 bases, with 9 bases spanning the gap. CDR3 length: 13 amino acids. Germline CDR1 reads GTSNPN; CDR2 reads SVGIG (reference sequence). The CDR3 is CAWSVTDGETQYF. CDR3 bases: TGTGCCTGGAGTGTAACAGATGGAGAGACCCAGTACTTC. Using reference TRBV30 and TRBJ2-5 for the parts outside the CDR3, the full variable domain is SQTIHQWPATLVQPVGSPLSLECTVEGTSNPNLYWYRQAAGRGLQLLFYSVGIGQISSEVPQNLSASRPQDRQFILSSKKLLLSDSGFYLCAWSVTDGETQYFGPGTRLLVL.

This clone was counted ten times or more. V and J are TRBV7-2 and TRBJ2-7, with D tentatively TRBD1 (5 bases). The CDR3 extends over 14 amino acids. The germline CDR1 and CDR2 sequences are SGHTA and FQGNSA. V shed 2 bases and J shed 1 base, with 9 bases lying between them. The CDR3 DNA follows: TGTGCCAGCAGCTTACAGGCAGGGTCCTACGAGCAGTACTTC. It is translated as CASSLQAGSYEQYF.

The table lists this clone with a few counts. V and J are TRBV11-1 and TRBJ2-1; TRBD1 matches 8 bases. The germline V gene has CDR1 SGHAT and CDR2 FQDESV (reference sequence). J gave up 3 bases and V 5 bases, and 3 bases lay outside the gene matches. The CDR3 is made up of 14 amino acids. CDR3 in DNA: TGTGCCAGCAGCAATGGACAGGGCTACAATGAGCAGTTCTTC. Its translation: CASSNGQGYNEQFF.

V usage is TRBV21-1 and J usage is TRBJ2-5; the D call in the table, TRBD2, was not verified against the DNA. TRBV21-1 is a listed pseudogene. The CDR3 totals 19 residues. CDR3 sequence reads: CASSKESVLRRGGGETQYF. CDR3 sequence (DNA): TGTGCCAGCAGCAAAGAGTCTGTATTGAGGCGGGGGGGAGGAGAGACCCAGTACTTC.

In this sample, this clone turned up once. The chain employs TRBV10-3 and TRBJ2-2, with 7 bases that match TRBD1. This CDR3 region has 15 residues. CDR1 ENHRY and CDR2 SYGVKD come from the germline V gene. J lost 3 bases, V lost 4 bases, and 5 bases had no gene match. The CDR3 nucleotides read TGTGCCATCAGTGTGAGGGGGCTGGACACCGGGGAGCTGTTTTTT. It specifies CAISVRGLDTGELFF.

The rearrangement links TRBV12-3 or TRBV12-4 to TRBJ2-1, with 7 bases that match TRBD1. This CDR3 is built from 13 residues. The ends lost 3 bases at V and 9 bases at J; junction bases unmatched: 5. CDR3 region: CASSFPGGIEQFF. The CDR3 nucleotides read TGTGCCAGCAGTTTCCCAGGGGGAATTGAGCAGTTCTTC.

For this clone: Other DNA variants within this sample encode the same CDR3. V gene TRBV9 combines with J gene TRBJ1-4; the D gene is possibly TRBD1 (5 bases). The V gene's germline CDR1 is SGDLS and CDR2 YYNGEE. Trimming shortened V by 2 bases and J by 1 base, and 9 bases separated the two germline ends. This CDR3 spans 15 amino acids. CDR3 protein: CASSVGGLTNEKLFF. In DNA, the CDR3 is TGTGCCAGCAGCGTCGGGGGGTTAACTAATGAAAAACTGTTTTTT.

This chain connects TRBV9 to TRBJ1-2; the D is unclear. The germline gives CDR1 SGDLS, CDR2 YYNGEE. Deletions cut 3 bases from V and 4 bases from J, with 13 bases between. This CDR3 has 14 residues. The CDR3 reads CASSGLTAGYGYTF. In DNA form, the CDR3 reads TGTGCCAGCAGCGGGCTAACAGCTGGCTATGGCTACACCTTC.

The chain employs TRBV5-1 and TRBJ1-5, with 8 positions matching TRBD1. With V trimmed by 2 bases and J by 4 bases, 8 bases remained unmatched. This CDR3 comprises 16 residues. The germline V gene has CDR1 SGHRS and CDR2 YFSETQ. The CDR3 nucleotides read TGCGCCAGCAGCTTAGCCCAGGGGGCACCAAATCAGCCCCAGCATTTT. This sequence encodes CASSLAQGAPNQPQHF.